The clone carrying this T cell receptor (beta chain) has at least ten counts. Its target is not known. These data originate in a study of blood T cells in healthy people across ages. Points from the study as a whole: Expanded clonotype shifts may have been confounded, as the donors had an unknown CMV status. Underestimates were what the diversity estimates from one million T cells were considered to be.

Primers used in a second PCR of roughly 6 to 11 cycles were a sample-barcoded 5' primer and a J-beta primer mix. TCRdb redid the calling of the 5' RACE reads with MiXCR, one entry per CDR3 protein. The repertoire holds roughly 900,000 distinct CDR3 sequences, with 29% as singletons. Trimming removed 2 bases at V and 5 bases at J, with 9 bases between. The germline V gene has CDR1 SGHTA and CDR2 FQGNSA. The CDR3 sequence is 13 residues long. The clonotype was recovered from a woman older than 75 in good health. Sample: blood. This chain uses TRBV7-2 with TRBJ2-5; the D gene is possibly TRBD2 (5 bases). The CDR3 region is CASSLPGKETQYF. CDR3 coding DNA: TGTGCCAGCAGCTTACCGGGGAAGGAGACCCAGTACTTC.